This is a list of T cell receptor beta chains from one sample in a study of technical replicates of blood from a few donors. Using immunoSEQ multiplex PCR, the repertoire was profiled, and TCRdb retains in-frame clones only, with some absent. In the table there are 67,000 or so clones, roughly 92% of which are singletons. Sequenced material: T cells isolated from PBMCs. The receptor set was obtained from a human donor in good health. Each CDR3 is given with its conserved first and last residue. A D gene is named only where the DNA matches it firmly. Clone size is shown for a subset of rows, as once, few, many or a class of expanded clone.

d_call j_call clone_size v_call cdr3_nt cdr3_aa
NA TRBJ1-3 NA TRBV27 TGTGCCAGCAGTTTATCCGGGGGGTACGCAGACACCATATATTTT CASSLSGGYADTIYF
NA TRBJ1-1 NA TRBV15 TGTGCCACCAGCACGAGAGGGGGAAGAGCTTTCTTT CATSTRGGRAFF
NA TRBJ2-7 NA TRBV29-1 TGCAGCGTATCTGGACAGACCTACGAGCAGTACTTC CSVSGQTYEQYF
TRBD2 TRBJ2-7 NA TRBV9 TGTGCCAGCAGCGGGACTAGCTCGGGAGAGCAGTACTTC CASSGTSSGEQYF
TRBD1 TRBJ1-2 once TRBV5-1 TGCGCCAGCAGCTTACACACCGTAGGACAGGATGGAGGCTACACCTTC CASSLHTVGQDGGYTF
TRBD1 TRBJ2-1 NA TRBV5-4 TGTGCCAGCAGCTTACCCACAGGGGCCTTTTCCGATGAGCAGTTCTTC CASSLPTGAFSDEQFF
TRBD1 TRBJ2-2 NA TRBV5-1 TGCGCCAGCAGCTTACAGGGGGCGAGTGCCGGGGAGCTGTTTTTT CASSLQGASAGELFF
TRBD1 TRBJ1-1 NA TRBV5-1 TGCGCCAGCAGCGACCCGGGACAGGGGCTTGGTACTGAAGCTTTCTTT CASSDPGQGLGTEAFF
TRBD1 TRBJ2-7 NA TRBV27 TGTGCCAGTAGCTTAGGGGACAGGGGGCTCCCCTACGAGCAGTACTTC CASSLGDRGLPYEQYF
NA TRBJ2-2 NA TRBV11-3 TGTGCCAGCAGTCGGGTCCTCACCGGGGAGCTGTTTTTT CASSRVLTGELFF
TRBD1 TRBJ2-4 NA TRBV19 TGTGCCAGTAGTATAGCCCGTACCTATTCCCGGGACAGGTTATACATTCAGTACTTC CASSIARTYSRDRLYIQYF
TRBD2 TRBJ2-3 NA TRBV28 TGTGCCAGCAGTTTGACTAGCGGGGGAACAGATACGCAGTATTTT CASSLTSGGTDTQYF
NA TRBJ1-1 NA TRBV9 TGTGCCAGCAGCGGGGAGTCTGAAGCTTTCTTT CASSGESEAFF
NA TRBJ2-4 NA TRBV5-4 TGTGCCATCTTAGCCAAAAACATTCAGTACTTC CAILAKNIQYF
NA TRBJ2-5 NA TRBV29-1 TGCAGCGTCCTACAGGGCTACCAAGAGACCCAGTACTTC CSVLQGYQETQYF
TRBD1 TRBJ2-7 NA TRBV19 TGTGCCAGTAGTATTGGGACAGGGAGCCACGAGCAGTACTTC CASSIGTGSHEQYF
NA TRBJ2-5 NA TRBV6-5 TGTGCCAGCAAGGAGGTAGTCCAAGAGACCCAGTACTTC CASKEVVQETQYF
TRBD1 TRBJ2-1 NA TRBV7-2 TGTGCCAGCAGCTTGATTTGGATACAACAGGGGAATGAGCAGTTCTTC CASSLIWIQQGNEQFF
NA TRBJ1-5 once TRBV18 TGTGCCAGCTCGAGCACAGGAAAGCACAATCAGCCCCAGCATTTT CASSSTGKHNQPQHF
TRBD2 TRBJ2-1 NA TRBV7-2 TGTGCCAGCAGCTCACTGGGACTAGCGGGGGGAAATGAGCAGTTCTTC CASSSLGLAGGNEQFF
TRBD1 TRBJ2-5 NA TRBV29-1 TGCAGCGTTGGTAGGACAGGGGAAGAGACCCAGTACTTC CSVGRTGEETQYF
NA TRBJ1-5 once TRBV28 TGTGCCAGCTGGGAACAGGGTTCCAATCAGCCCCAGCATTTT CASWEQGSNQPQHF
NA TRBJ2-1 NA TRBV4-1 TGCGCCAGCAGCCCCAGGATAGCGGTTGACGAGCAGTTCTTC CASSPRIAVDEQFF
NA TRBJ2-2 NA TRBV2 TGTGCCAGCAGTGATGACAGTCCGAACACCGGGGAGCTGTTTTTT CASSDDSPNTGELFF
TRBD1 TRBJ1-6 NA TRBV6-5 TGTGCCAGCAGTTACCGGCAGGGACAGAATTCACCCCTCCACTTT CASSYRQGQNSPLHF
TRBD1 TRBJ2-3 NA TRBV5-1 TGCGCCAGCAGCTTGGCCGAAATTAGACAGGGAGCAGATACGCAGTATTTT CASSLAEIRQGADTQYF
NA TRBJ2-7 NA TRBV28 TGTGCCAGCAGTTTCCGGAGGTCCTACGAGCAGTACTTC CASSFRRSYEQYF
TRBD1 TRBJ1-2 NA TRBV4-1 TGCGCCAGCAGCCAAGAGACAGGGGGCGACTATGGCTACACCTTC CASSQETGGDYGYTF
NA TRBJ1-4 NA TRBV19 TGTGCCAGTAGTACGACAGTTAATGAAAAACTGTTTTTT CASSTTVNEKLFF
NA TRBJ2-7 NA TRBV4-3 TGCGCCAGCAGCCAGGGTTACAGGGCCTACGAGCAGTACTTC CASSQGYRAYEQYF
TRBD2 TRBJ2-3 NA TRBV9 TGTGCCAGCAGCGTAGACTCGGGAGGGACAGATACGCAGTATTTT CASSVDSGGTDTQYF
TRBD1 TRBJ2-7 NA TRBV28 TGTGCCAGCAGTTTATATGGACAGGGAAACGAGCAGTACTTC CASSLYGQGNEQYF
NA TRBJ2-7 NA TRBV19 TGTGCCAGTAGTATAGACCAGGGAAACGAGCAGTACTTC CASSIDQGNEQYF
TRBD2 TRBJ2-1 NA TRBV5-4 TGTGCCAGCAGCTTGGTGACTAGCGGGAGTGGTGAGCAGTTCTTC CASSLVTSGSGEQFF
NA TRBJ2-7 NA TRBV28 TGTGCCAGCAGTTTGACAGACTACGAGCAGTACTTC CASSLTDYEQYF
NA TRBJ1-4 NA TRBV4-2 TGTGCCAGCAGCCAAGACAGGGGTGCTGGTGAAAAACTGTTTTTT CASSQDRGAGEKLFF
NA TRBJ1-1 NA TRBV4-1 TGCGCCAGCAGCCTCCTGACAGAAAACACTGAAGCTTTCTTT CASSLLTENTEAFF
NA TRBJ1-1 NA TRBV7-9 TGTGCCAGCAGCTTAAGCGGACAGCTCACTGAAGCTTTCTTT CASSLSGQLTEAFF
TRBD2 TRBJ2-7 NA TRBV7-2 TGTGCCAGCAGCTTTCGGCTGGCGTGGGAGGGTAGCCACGAGCAGTACTTC CASSFRLAWEGSHEQYF
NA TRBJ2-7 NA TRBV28 TGTGCCAGCAGCCAATTAGAGGACAACGAGCAGTACTTC CASSQLEDNEQYF
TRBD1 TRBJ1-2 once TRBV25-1 TGTGCCAGCAGGGCCGTAGGGACAGGGTCCCCTAACTATGGCTACACCTTC CASRAVGTGSPNYGYTF
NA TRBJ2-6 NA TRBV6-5 TGTGCCAGCACCCTCAGGCCTGGGGCCAACGTCCTGACTTTC CASTLRPGANVLTF
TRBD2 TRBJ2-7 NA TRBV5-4 TGTGCCAGCAGCTCCTGGGGGGGCTCCTACGAGCAGTACTTC CASSSWGGSYEQYF
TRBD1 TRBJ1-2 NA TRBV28 TGTGCCAGCAGAGAAAACCCCGCAGGGGGATATGGCTACACCTTC CASRENPAGGYGYTF
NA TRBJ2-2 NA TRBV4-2 TGTGCCAGCAGCCAAGTAACTAGCAACACCGGGGAGCTGTTTTTT CASSQVTSNTGELFF
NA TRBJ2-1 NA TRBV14 TGTGCCAGCAGCGATCCAGGGTATCCACAGTTCTTC CASSDPGYPQFF
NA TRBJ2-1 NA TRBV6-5 TGTGCCAGCAGTTACTCGGCAGGGTACAATGAGCAGTTCTTC CASSYSAGYNEQFF
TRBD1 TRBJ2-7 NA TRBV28 TGTGCCAGCACTCCCGGGACAGGGGGCTCCTACGAGCAGTACTTC CASTPGTGGSYEQYF
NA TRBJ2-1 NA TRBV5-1 TGCGCCAGCAGCCCCAACAATGAGCAGTTCTTC CASSPNNEQFF
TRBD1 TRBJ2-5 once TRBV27 TGTGCCAGCAGTTCTACAGGGGCCCAAGAGACCCAGTACTTC CASSSTGAQETQYF
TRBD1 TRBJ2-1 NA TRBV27 TGTGCCAGCAGTTGGGACAGGGGGCGCAATGAGCAGTTCTTC CASSWDRGRNEQFF
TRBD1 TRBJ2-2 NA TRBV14 TGTGCCAGCAGCCAGACAGGGTCCGGGGAGCTGTTTTTT CASSQTGSGELFF
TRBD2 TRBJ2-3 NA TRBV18 TGTGCCAGCTCACCAAGCGGGAGGCGCACAGATACGCAGTATTTT CASSPSGRRTDTQYF
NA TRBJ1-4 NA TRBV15 TGTGCCACCAGCTGGGCCCTCAATGAAAAACTGTTTTTT CATSWALNEKLFF